This record looks at one TCR beta chain sequence and its context. The data are from a study of CD8+CD57+ T cells in acquired aplastic anemia. Study summary: Each DNA sample taken from sorted CD4+ and CD8+ cells came to approximately 3.2 ug on average.

It was patients with CD8+CD57+ cell expansion by flow cytometry who were chosen for sequencing. By the time of blood sampling, patients had still received no therapy. The template used for profiling TCR beta VDJ and CDR3 was genomic DNA. TCRdb recomputed calls from the reads with MiXCR, one row per CDR3 protein. The data contain 75,000 to 80,000 distinct CDR3 sequences, 70% of them singletons. CDR3 length equals 15 residues. Trimming removed 7 bases from V and 5 bases from J; junction bases left unmatched: 11. Per germline, CDR1 SGHVS and CDR2 FNYEAQ. The sequence was collected from a human donor with aplastic anemia. The rearrangement uses TRBV7-6 and TRBJ2-3, with 8 bases matching TRBD2. The sequenced sample consisted of sorted CD4+, CD8+, or CD8+CD57+ T cells (not recorded which) from PBMCs. CDR3 DNA sequence: TGTGCCAGCACCAACCTCCGGGGGGGAGTAGATACGCAGTATTTT. Translation: CASTNLRGGVDTQYF.